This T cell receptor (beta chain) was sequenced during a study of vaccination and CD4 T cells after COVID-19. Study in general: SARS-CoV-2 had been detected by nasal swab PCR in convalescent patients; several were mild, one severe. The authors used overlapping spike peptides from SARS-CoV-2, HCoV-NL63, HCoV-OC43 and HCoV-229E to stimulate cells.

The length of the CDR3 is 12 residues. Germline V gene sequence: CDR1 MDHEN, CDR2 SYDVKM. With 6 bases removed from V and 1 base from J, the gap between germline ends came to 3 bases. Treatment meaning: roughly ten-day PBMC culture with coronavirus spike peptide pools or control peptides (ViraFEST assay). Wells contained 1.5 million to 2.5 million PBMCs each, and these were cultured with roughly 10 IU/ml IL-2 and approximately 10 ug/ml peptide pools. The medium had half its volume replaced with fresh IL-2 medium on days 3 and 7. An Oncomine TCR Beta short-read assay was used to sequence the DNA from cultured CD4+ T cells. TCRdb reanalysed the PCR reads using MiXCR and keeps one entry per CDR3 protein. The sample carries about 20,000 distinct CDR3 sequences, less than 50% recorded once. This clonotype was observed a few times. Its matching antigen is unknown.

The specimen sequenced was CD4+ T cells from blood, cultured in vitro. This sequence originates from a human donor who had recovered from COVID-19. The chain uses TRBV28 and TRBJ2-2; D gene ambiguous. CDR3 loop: CASSRNTGELFF. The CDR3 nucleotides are TGTGCCAGCAGCAGGAACACCGGGGAGCTGTTTTTT.